This T cell receptor beta chain derives from a study of OX40 agonist ivuxolimab in advanced cancers. The CDR3 length is 14 residues. V was trimmed by 7 bases and J by 4 bases, leaving 13 bases between them. Germline assignment: CDR1 SNHLY and CDR2 FYNNEI. This table comes from immunoSEQ multiplex PCR, and its TCRdb copy is limited to in-frame clones, with some not included. The sample records fewer than 85,000 clones, around four fifths being singletons. The investigators sampled blood at baseline, at cycle 4 day 1, and at cycle 7 day 1. Here the sequenced sample was CD4+ or CD8+ T cells sorted from blood, taken in a trial of the OX40 agonist ivuxolimab. This chain links TRBV2 with TRBJ2-2; D unclear. This TCR derives from an adult with an advanced solid tumor such as melanoma, head and neck, liver or kidney cancer. CDR3 protein: CASMGSWSTGELFF. The CDR3 bases are TGTGCCAGCATGGGCAGTTGGAGCACCGGGGAGCTGTTTTTT.